The rows below give T cell receptor beta chains drawn from one sample of a study of lymphopenia after photon versus proton radiotherapy. Generated by immunoSEQ multiplex PCR, the TCRdb table keeps only in-frame clones and is missing some. The sample includes some 42,000 clones, about four fifths of them seen just once. The sample here was peripheral blood, taken from a patient treated with proton-based radiotherapy. These receptors were taken from a woman aged 65 to 85 with pancreatic cancer. CDR3s include the opening cysteine and the closing phenylalanine or tryptophan. D genes are given only for firm matches. The size of a clone is reported for some rows only, either as once, few or many, or as a class for expanded clones.

clone size | D gene | CDR3 length | J gene | V gene | CDR3 DNA | CDR3 protein
. | TRBD1 | 20 | TRBJ2-1 | TRBV28 | TGTGCCAGCAGCCCCTCGACAGGGATTCAGACGTATTGGGTGTACAATGAGCAGTTCTTC | CASSPSTGIQTYWVYNEQFF
. | . | 15 | TRBJ2-7 | TRBV27 | TGTGCCAGCAGGAAGGACAACAGACCACCCTACGAGCAGTACTTC | CASRKDNRPPYEQYF
few | TRBD1 | 15 | TRBJ1-2 | TRBV28 | TGTGCCAGCAGTAACCCGACAGGGGGAGGCTATGGCTACACCTTC | CASSNPTGGGYGYTF
. | . | 9 | TRBJ2-7 | TRBV10-3 | TGTGCCATCAGGGGCGAGCAGTACTTC | CAIRGEQYF
. | . | 12 | TRBJ2-7 | TRBV2 | TGTGCCAGCAGTGTTGAGGGGCGCGAGCAGTACTTC | CASSVEGREQYF
. | . | 14 | TRBJ1-6 | TRBV6-4 | TGTGCCAGCAGTCCGACAGCCTATAATTCACCCCTCCACTTT | CASSPTAYNSPLHF
. | TRBD2 | 15 | TRBJ2-3 | TRBV27 | TGTGCCAGCAGAAGACCGGGACTATCAACCAATACGCAGTATTTT | CASRRPGLSTNTQYF
. | . | 13 | TRBJ2-3 | TRBV2 | TGTGCCAGCTTGGGACTGGGAATGGTTACGCAGTATTTT | CASLGLGMVTQYF
. | . | 15 | TRBJ2-3 | TRBV7-2 | TGTGCCAGCAGCTTAGCCGGGACTAGCACAGATACGCAGTATTTT | CASSLAGTSTDTQYF
. | . | 11 | TRBJ1-1 | TRBV7-2 | TGTGCCAGCGGGAGGGTCACTGAAGCTTTCTTT | CASGRVTEAFF
once | TRBD2 | 17 | TRBJ2-5 | TRBV28 | TGTGCCAGCACCAGTTCTGTAAGGCCCCTCGGGGGGGAGACCCAGTACTTC | CASTSSVRPLGGETQYF
few | TRBD1 | 14 | TRBJ2-5 | TRBV6-5 | TGTGCCAGCAGTTATGGGCAGGGGGTCGAGACCCAGTACTTC | CASSYGQGVETQYF
few | TRBD1 | 11 | TRBJ1-3 | TRBV28 | TGTGCCAGCAGTTCGGACAGGGACATATATTTT | CASSSDRDIYF
. | . | 15 | TRBJ1-3 | TRBV13 | TGTCCCCGCAGCTGGATCGGGGCCGCTGGAAACACCATATATTTT | CPRSWIGAAGNTIYF
few | . | 15 | TRBJ2-7 | TRBV5-4 | TGTGCCAGCAGGTCCGCGGGCGGCAGCTCCTACGAGCAGTACTTC | CASRSAGGSSYEQYF
. | . | 9 | TRBJ2-1 | TRBV21-1 | TGTGCCAGCAGCAAACTTAAGCTCTTC | CASSKLKLF
few | TRBD1 | 14 | TRBJ2-3 | TRBV11-2 | TGTGCCAGCAGAGGGACAGGGGGTGTAGATACGCAGTATTTT | CASRGTGGVDTQYF
. | . | 15 | TRBJ2-7 | TRBV7-2 | TGTGCCAGCAGCTTCCCGGGCCCGCGCTCCTACGAGCAGTACTTC | CASSFPGPRSYEQYF
. | TRBD1 | 18 | TRBJ2-5 | TRBV5-1 | TGCGCCAGCAGCCCTACCCGTCCCGGGACAGGGGGCGCGCAGACCCAGTACTTC | CASSPTRPGTGGAQTQYF
. | . | 13 | TRBJ2-5 | TRBV9 | TGTGCCAGCAGCGGGGCCGGCTGGGAGACCCAGTACTTC | CASSGAGWETQYF
once | TRBD1 | 16 | TRBJ1-2 | TRBV28 | TGTGCCAGCAGTATGCCACAGGGGGCCGCCTTTAAAGGCTACACCTTC | CASSMPQGAAFKGYTF
. | . | 13 | TRBJ1-2 | TRBV5-1 | TGCGCCAGCAGCTTGGCTAGCCACTATGGCTACACCTTC | CASSLASHYGYTF
. | . | 12 | TRBJ1-2 | TRBV6-1 | TGTGCCAGCAGTCCCAGGGACTATGGCTACACCTTC | CASSPRDYGYTF
. | . | 12 | TRBJ1-2 | TRBV2 | TGTGCCAGCAGTGAATCATTGTATGGCTACACCTTC | CASSESLYGYTF
. | TRBD2 | 16 | TRBJ2-7 | TRBV5-1 | TGCGCCAGCAGCTTGATACCTACTAGCGGGAGCAGAGAGCAGTACTTC | CASSLIPTSGSREQYF
. | . | 12 | TRBJ2-7 | TRBV28 | TGTGCCAGTCGACGCTCGGCCTACGAGCAGTACTTC | CASRRSAYEQYF
. | . | 14 | TRBJ1-2 | TRBV23-1 | TGCGCCAGCAGTCAATTCGGGGGGAACTATGGCTACACCTTC | CASSQFGGNYGYTF
. | . | 15 | TRBJ1-3 | TRBV11-3 | TGTGCCAGCAGCTGGGGGCTCCTCTCTGGAAACACCATATATTTT | CASSWGLLSGNTIYF
few | . | 12 | TRBJ1-6 | TRBV5-6 | TGTGCCAGCAGCTTCCGCGATTCACCCCTCCACTTT | CASSFRDSPLHF
. | . | 15 | TRBJ1-5 | TRBV30 | TGTGCCTGGAGTCACGCCTTAGATAGCAATCAGCCCCAGCATTTT | CAWSHALDSNQPQHF
. | . | 14 | TRBJ2-7 | TRBV9 | TGTGCCAGCAGCGTAGGTCTAGGGGGATACGAGCAGTACTTC | CASSVGLGGYEQYF
. | . | 14 | TRBJ1-1 | TRBV18 | TGTGCCAGCTCACCTGGGACGGGAAACACTGAAGCTTTCTTT | CASSPGTGNTEAFF
. | TRBD2 | 16 | TRBJ2-3 | TRBV2 | TGTGCCAGCAGCGCTAGCGGGAGGGCCGGCTCAGATACGCAGTATTTT | CASSASGRAGSDTQYF
. | . | 13 | TRBJ1-2 | TRBV28 | TGTGCCAGCAGCCCCGGGCCGCGGGGAGGCTACACCTTC | CASSPGPRGGYTF
. | . | 15 | TRBJ2-7 | TRBV2 | TGTGCCAGCAGTTCCCCGGGGCAGGGGAACCACGAGCAGTACTTC | CASSSPGQGNHEQYF
. | TRBD1 | 16 | TRBJ1-5 | TRBV28 | TGTGCCAGCAGTTTAATTGGGACAGCCTCCATAGGTTCCCAGCATTTT | CASSLIGTASIGSQHF
. | TRBD1 | 17 | TRBJ2-3 | TRBV4-2 | TGTGCCAGCAGCCAAGAAACGGGCCAGGGGGCCTTAGATACGCAGTATTTT | CASSQETGQGALDTQYF
. | . | 11 | TRBJ2-7 | TRBV20-1 | TGCAGTGTTCATCAAAGCTACGAGCAGTACTTC | CSVHQSYEQYF
. | TRBD2 | 15 | TRBJ2-1 | TRBV2 | TGTGCCAGCGAAGGGACTAGCGGGAGTAGAGGTGAGCAGTTCTTC | CASEGTSGSRGEQFF
. | . | 18 | TRBJ1-5 | TRBV4-1 | TGCGCCAGCAGCCAAGAACCCGACAGCTACTATAGCAATCAGCCCCAGCATTTT | CASSQEPDSYYSNQPQHF
. | . | 13 | TRBJ1-5 | TRBV6-6 | TGTGCCAGCAGTTACGAAGGATACGGGACAAAGCATTTT | CASSYEGYGTKHF
. | . | 15 | TRBJ1-4 | TRBV9 | TGTGCCAGCAGCACCGACGGAACAACTAATGAAAAACTGTTTTTT | CASSTDGTTNEKLFF
. | . | 13 | TRBJ2-1 | TRBV11-2 | TGTGCCAGCAGCCGGTTAGAGGGAAATGAGCAGTTCTTC | CASSRLEGNEQFF
. | . | 15 | TRBJ1-1 | TRBV7-9 | TGTGCCAGCAGCTGGGGAGGGGGGGACGCCACTGAAGCTTTCTTT | CASSWGGGDATEAFF